A few counts support the clone carrying this T cell receptor (beta chain). Its antigen remains unknown. This is likely an artifact of a read error, given a far larger clone one base away. The sample belongs to a study of cytomegalovirus exposure and HLA in healthy donors. Study results and limitations: Investigators reported around 150 TCR beta chains as tied to cytomegalovirus. Several of the most significant clusters appeared, in a later analysis, to be linked to common viral pathogens. A prior analysis recorded that most TCR beta V segments were productive about 87% or about 30% of the time.

The PCR made use of 60 Vbeta and 13 Jbeta primers. The table came from immunoSEQ multiplex PCR; TCRdb's copy has only in-frame clones and leaves some out. This sample has more than 100,000 clones, with more than 70% found just once. CDR1 and CDR2 from the germline V gene are MRHNA and SNTAGT. The CDR3 runs to 13 residues. This chain joins TRBV6-4 and TRBJ1-2; the match to TRBD1 covers 7 bases. This TCR was sampled from a man aged 45-60 years in good health and CMV-seropositive. The sequenced sample was PBMCs. The CDR3 coding sequence is TGTGCCAGCAGTGACGGAGAGGGGGCTGGCTACCCCTTC. Amino acid sequence: CASSDGEGAGYPF.